This TCR beta chain was sequenced for a study of blood T cells in healthy people across ages (dated by TCRdb to the mid-2010s). For the wider study: Template switching captured roughly one uniquely barcoded TCR beta cDNA molecule per two T cells in model experiments. Age-related changes in TCR beta repertoire diversity were measured in the study by deep sequencing normalized with unique cDNA molecular identifiers. Donors were grouped into four age groups: young (average approximately 16 years), middle-aged (about 38), aged (around 60) and long-lived (approximately 75). To avoid experimental bias, donors of different ages were distributed randomly across sequencing lanes. The study analyzed two additional independent replicas of 1 million unique cDNA reads from the same blood draw for two donors, one aged 18 to 30 and one aged 80 or older. Study-wide findings and limitations: Conclusive comparison of naive and antigen-experienced compartments was prevented by the profiling of bulk unsorted PBMCs. Observed TCR beta diversity per million T cells fell roughly linearly with age, and a significant reduction was already apparent by age roughly 40. The CMV infection status of donors was not known, potentially confounding age-related changes in expanded clonotypes. Total diversity estimates from one million sequenced T cells were considered lower bounds and underestimates. The long-lived group showed more naive CD4+ T cells, fewer expanded clones and increased TCR diversity than the aged group, suggesting age selection. The percentage of naive T cells measured by flow cytometry correlated strongly with observed TCR beta diversity.

Libraries were prepared through 5' RACE. Sequencing instrument: Illumina HiSeq 2500. A second roughly 6 to 12 cycle PCR used a sample-barcoded 5' primer and a J-beta primer mix. A template-switch 5' adaptor carrying 12 random nucleotides introduced a unique molecular identifier onto each TCR beta cDNA molecule. Each sample yielded at least 2.5 million CDR3-containing paired-end reads. The Mint cDNA synthesis kit, primed by a TRBC-specific oligonucleotide, was used to synthesize first-strand cDNA from all RNA. Following uracil-DNA glycosylase treatment, a first 18-cycle PCR with universal primers M1SS and BC2_uni_R was performed on all cDNA. Per the original workflow: Normalization of each sample was performed by random selection of 1 million high-quality reads, each carrying a distinct molecular identifier. Instead of being binned into consensus sequences, reads with shared molecular identifiers were discarded. MiTCR, with a Q25 quality threshold and the strictest error-elimination algorithm, was used for CDR3 identification, clonotype clustering and error correction. A nonparametric unseen species model with Euler transformation was used to estimate a lower bound on total TCR beta diversity. The public reads were reprocessed in TCRdb via fastp at Q25 and MiXCR, keeping in-frame beta chains. Every distinct CDR3 protein forms one entry, paired with its most common genes and DNA. For this entry, the V and J calls and clone size follow TCRdb and not the study's own pipeline. The sample includes 1.5 million to 2 million distinct CDR3 sequences, with roughly 32% observed a single time. The ten largest clonotypes hold about 10% of the sample.

Inclusive of the bounding cysteine and phenylalanine, the CDR3 is 18 residues long. Left in the record is the CDR3 DNA by itself, 54 bases read in frame from the first base. Looking up the germline V gene yields CDR1 SGHVS and CDR2 FNYEAQ. This clonotype was seen a single time. The specificity of this receptor is unknown. Relative to the germline gene, one junction end is altered; a read error may explain this. Donors were approximately 42 systemically healthy Caucasian individuals from Russia aged roughly 6 to 90 years. Around 10 milliliters of peripheral blood were drawn from each donor into EDTA-treated Vacutainer tubes. Ficoll-Paque density-gradient centrifugation was used to isolate PBMCs, with at least 6.5 million obtained per sample. Total RNA, at least 6 micrograms per sample, was extracted from PBMCs with Trizol reagent. For every donor, an aliquot of PBMCs went through flow cytometry to measure the percentages of naive CD45RAhigh/CD27high T cells.

The chain links TRBV7-6 with TRBJ2-6, with no reliable assignment of the D segment. Sequencing was done on a sample of blood. This receptor was obtained from a woman in her twenties or thirties in good health. CDR3 region: CANSLAVKGPAGANVLTF. The nucleotide sequence is given as TGTGCCAACAGCTTAGCCGTAAAAGGCCCGGCCGGGGCCAACGTCCTGACTTTC.